The 15 T cell receptor beta chains below come from one sample, sequenced in a study of T cell repertoires in cytomegalovirus infection (dated by TCRdb to the late 2010s). According to the study, the label for this sample's treatment or condition signals: in vitro stimulation with specific CMV peptide epitopes to enrich CMV-specific T cells. TCRdb records Illumina HiSeq 1500 as the sequencer. TCRdb reran the public reads through fastp at Q25 and MiXCR, keeping productive beta chains. One record per CDR3 amino acid sequence lists the most common genes and DNA. The sample includes 35,000 to 55,000 distinct CDR3 sequences, with 15% to 25% observed a single time. Of the sample, approximately 55% is held by the ten largest clones. No antigen is known for these receptors. The source was CD8+ T cells from cultured PBMCs, collected from culture after CMV antigen stimulation. These receptors all come from a human donor in good health (CMV status not recorded). Some clones in this sample may be carry-over from other donors' samples.

The table lists this clonotype with many counts. V is TRBV7-2 and J is TRBJ2-3; 10 positions match TRBD2. CDR1 SGHTA and CDR2 FQGNSA come from the germline V gene. J was trimmed by 0 bases and V by 3 bases; bases with no gene match: 3. The CDR3 is made up of 16 amino acids. The DNA for the CDR3 is TGTGCCAGCAGCTTCCTAGCGGGGGCTAGCACAGATACGCAGTATTTT. Encoded protein: CASSFLAGASTDTQYF. Full variable domain (missing parts from reference TRBV7-2 and TRBJ2-3): GAGVSQSPSNKVTEKGKDVELRCDPISGHTALYWYRQSLGQGLEFLIYFQGNSAPDKSGLPSDRFSAERTGGSVSTLTIQRTQQEDSAVYLCASSFLAGASTDTQYFGPGTRLTVL.

This clonotype was counted ten times or more. The rearrangement joins TRBV27 to TRBJ1-1; D possibly corresponds to TRBD1 (5 bases). The CDR3 contains 15 residues. Looked up from germline, CDR1 is MNHEY and CDR2 is SMNVEV (reference sequence). The V gene lost 5 bases and the J gene lost 7 bases, with 20 bases spanning the gap. The CDR3 bases are TGTGCCAGCAGTCTCAGGGCCTCAAAGGGAATTGAAGCTTTCTTT. Protein sequence: CASSLRASKGIEAFF.

The chain combines TRBV3-1 with TRBJ2-7; D uncertain. V was shortened by 0 bases and J by 6 bases, with 9 bases between the two germline ends. Per germline, CDR1 LGHDT and CDR2 YNNKEL (reference sequence). The CDR3 contains 13 residues. CDR3 residues: CASSQDLGSEQYF. The DNA of the CDR3 is TGTGCCAGCAGCCAAGATCTAGGATCCGAGCAGTACTTC.

This clonotype was detected only a few times. The chain is built from TRBV7-9 and TRBJ2-7; 10 bases match TRBD2. J lost 7 bases, V lost 4 bases, and 28 bases had no gene match. Germline lookup yields CDR1 SEHNR and CDR2 FQNEAQ (reference sequence). The CDR3 has 21 amino acids. The CDR3 region is CASSYPSGSPTSTLPPGEQYF. The CDR3 DNA sequence: TGTGCCAGCAGCTATCCTAGCGGGAGCCCAACTTCCACCTTACCTCCGGGGGAGCAGTACTTC.

This clonotype was observed at least ten times. This chain joins TRBV12-3 or TRBV12-4 and TRBJ2-3; no clear D. V was trimmed by 1 base and J by 2 bases, leaving 4 bases between them. There are 13 residues in the CDR3. The CDR3 DNA is TGTGCCAGCAGTTTAGGATTCACAGATACGCAGTATTTT. This gives the protein CASSLGFTDTQYF.

The J gene is TRBJ2-3, the V gene TRBV5-1; TRBD2 agrees at 9 bases. This CDR3 contains 15 residues. The junction had 9 bases not matched to a gene; V was cut back by 4 bases and J by 6 bases. In germline, CDR1 is SGHRS, CDR2 YFSETQ. CDR3 loop: CASSISGRGLDTQYF. Written as DNA, the CDR3 is TGCGCCAGCAGCATTAGCGGGAGAGGTTTGGATACGCAGTATTTT.

The chain uses TRBV12-3 or TRBV12-4 and TRBJ1-5; D unresolved. V lost 0 bases to trimming and J lost 6 bases, with 9 bases between them. This CDR3 contains 14 residues. The CDR3 is CASSLASLRQPQHF. CDR3 sequence (DNA): TGTGCCAGCAGTTTAGCGTCCCTCCGTCAGCCCCAGCATTTT.

This clonotype was recorded many times. The rearrangement links TRBV28 to TRBJ2-5; D possibly corresponds to TRBD2 (6 bases). This CDR3 has 14 residues. V lost 6 bases and J lost 5, with 16 bases in between. Germline lookup yields CDR1 MDHEN and CDR2 SYDVKM. The CDR3 sequence: CASRPTGRVETQYF. In DNA, the CDR3 is TGTGCCAGCAGGCCCACCGGGAGAGTGGAGACCCAGTACTTC.

This clonotype was seen a handful of times. The chain is built from TRBV4-3 and TRBJ2-1, with 8 bases that match TRBD2. The CDR3 sequence is 16 residues long. Per germline, CDR1 LGHNA and CDR2 YSLEER. V lost 1 base, J lost 8 bases, and 10 bases stayed unmatched. CDR3 in DNA: TGCGCCAGCAGCCAAGCAGTCGCGGGGGGAGGCGATGAGCAGTTCTTC. Its protein product is CASSQAVAGGGDEQFF.

Ten or more counts support this clonotype. The chain combines TRBV7-2 with TRBJ2-4; a possible D gene is TRBD1 (6 bases). This CDR3 region has 16 residues. CDR1 and CDR2 (germline): SGHTA, FQGNSA. Between the trimmed V and J ends, which lost 3 bases and 3 bases, there was a span of 15 bases. This chain's CDR3 is CASSFEGVLGKNIQYF. The CDR3 region has the DNA TGTGCCAGCAGCTTCGAGGGGGTATTGGGCAAAAACATTCAGTACTTC.

The J gene is TRBJ2-1, the V gene TRBV7-6, with D unresolved. Trimming took 2 bases from V and 4 from J, leaving 12 bases between them. Germline lookup yields CDR1 SGHVS and CDR2 FNYEAQ. The CDR3 extends over 15 amino acids. CDR3 nucleotide sequence: TGTGCCAGCAGCTTACACGAGAATGTTTACAATGAGCAGTTCTTC. Translated, it gives CASSLHENVYNEQFF.

This clonotype was recorded at least ten times. The V and J genes are TRBV4-2 and TRBJ2-3; D unclear. The CDR3 contains 14 residues. V dropped 1 base and J dropped 3 bases, with 8 bases sitting between them. Germline lookup yields CDR1 LGHNA and CDR2 YNFKEQ. The CDR3 here is CASSQAKGTDTQYF. DNA of the CDR3: TGTGCCAGCAGCCAAGCGAAGGGTACAGATACGCAGTATTTT.

A remark on this clonotype: A single base separates this from a much larger clone, so it may be a read error. The V gene is TRBV12-3 or TRBV12-4, the J gene TRBJ2-5, with 7 bases fitting TRBD1. The CDR3 is 14 amino acids. The ends lost 7 bases at V and 3 bases at J; junction bases unmatched: 8. The CDR3 bases are TGTGCCAGCAATTTCCCCGACAGGGAAGAGACCCAGTACTTC. It yields the protein CASNFPDREETQYF.

This clonotype turned up a few times. The chain links TRBV14 to TRBJ2-7; the D gene is possibly TRBD2 (6 bases). CDR1 is SGHDN, CDR2 FVKESK, per germline. V lost 4 bases, J lost 2 bases, and 15 bases lay in between. The CDR3 length is 15 residues. The CDR3 coding sequence is TGTGCCAGCAGCCGAGAAGGGACTCTACCCTACGAGCAGTACTTC. This gives the protein CASSREGTLPYEQYF.

This clonotype was observed many times. J is TRBJ2-7 and V is TRBV7-2; 10 positions agree with TRBD1. The CDR3 spans 14 residues. CDR1 SGHTA and CDR2 FQGNSA come from the germline V gene. V shed 7 bases, J shed 5 bases, and the junction held 8 bases outside the gene matches. In DNA, the CDR3 is TGTGCCAGCAACCCGACAGGGGGCCATGACGAGCAGTACTTC. The encoded protein is CASNPTGGHDEQYF.